The 16 T cell receptor beta chains listed next were all sequenced from one sample in a study of blood T cell repertoires in COVID-19. TCRdb keeps only in-frame clones here, not all; method: immunoSEQ multiplex PCR. Of 15,000 to 25,000 clones in the sample, roughly 78% were seen once. The sample comprised peripheral blood. These TCRs come from an elderly man with acute or convalescent COVID-19.

The rearrangement joins TRBV24-1 to TRBJ2-5; D may be TRBD1 (6 bases). Germline CDR1 is KGHDR and CDR2 is SFDVKD. This CDR3 has 15 amino acids. The V end lost 3 bases, the J end lost 5 bases, and 15 bases lay between the germline ends. The CDR3 sequence is CATSDPQGFVETQYF. In DNA form, the CDR3 reads TGTGCCACCAGTGATCCTCAGGGGTTTGTGGAGACCCAGTACTTC.

This chain joins TRBV19 and TRBJ2-2; 7 bases align to TRBD2. V shed 3 bases and J 7 bases; nucleotides not matched to a gene: 2. There are 13 residues in the CDR3. CDR1 and CDR2 from the germline V gene are LNHDA and SQIVND (reference sequence). The CDR3 loop reads CASSIKRGGELFF. The CDR3 DNA reads TGTGCCAGTAGTATCAAGCGGGGCGGGGAGCTGTTTTTT.

The chain carries TRBV3-1 (or the pseudogene TRBV3-2) and TRBJ1-2, with TRBD1 as a possible D gene (5 bases). The length of the CDR3 is 18 residues. V was clipped by 0 bases and J by 4 bases, with 21 bases between them. The germline V gene encodes CDR1 LGHDT and CDR2 YNNKEL (reference sequence). The DNA of the CDR3 is TGTGCCAGCAGCCAAGATCCGGGCAGGGCTTTGGTAGGCTATGGCTACACCTTC. Translation gives CASSQDPGRALVGYGYTF.

The V and J genes are TRBV11-2 and TRBJ2-1; D possibly corresponds to TRBD1 (7 bases). Germline V gives CDR1 SGHAT, CDR2 FQNNGV. Trimming removed 3 bases at V and 9 bases at J, with 21 bases between. This CDR3 region has 16 residues. The DNA of the CDR3 is TGTGCCAGCAGCTTGAGGGGGCGGGACTTCGCTGCTGAGCAGTTCTTC. Amino acid sequence: CASSLRGRDFAAEQFF.

The chain is built from TRBV5-1 and TRBJ2-3; tentatively, D is TRBD2 (6 bases). Per germline, CDR1 SGHRS and CDR2 YFSETQ. This CDR3 is built from 14 residues. Trimming removed 0 bases at V and 2 bases at J, with 7 bases between. The CDR3 DNA follows: TGCGCCAGCAGCTTGGGGACTACCACAGATACGCAGTATTTT. Its translation: CASSLGTTTDTQYF. Supplemented by reference TRBV5-1 and TRBJ2-3, the full variable domain reads KAGVTQTPRYLIKTRGQQVTLSCSPISGHRSVSWYQQTPGQGLQFLFEYFSETQRNKGNFPGRFSGRQFSNSRSEMNVSTLELGDSALYLCASSLGTTTDTQYFGPGTRLTVL.

This clone appeared once. The chain carries TRBV28 and TRBJ1-6; D might be TRBD1 (6 bases). V lost 7 bases, J lost 6 bases, and 16 bases lay in between. In germline, CDR1 is MDHEN, CDR2 SYDVKM. The CDR3 extends over 15 amino acids. The CDR3 coding sequence is TGTGCCAGCACAGGGGAACACGGTACTAATTCACCCCTCCACTTT. Protein product: CASTGEHGTNSPLHF.

This sequence joins TRBV27 and TRBJ2-7, with D possibly matching TRBD2 (5 bases). Trimming pared 8 bases from V and 6 bases from J, leaving 20 bases between. Germline CDR1 and CDR2: MNHEY and SMNVEV (reference sequence). The CDR3 has 14 residues. The CDR3 DNA reads TGTGCCAGCTCAAAAGAGAGAGGGCTGGGCGAGCAGTACTTC. Protein: CASSKERGLGEQYF.

This rearrangement joins TRBV19 to TRBJ2-7, with D possibly being TRBD2 (7 bases). CDR1 and CDR2 (germline): LNHDA, SQIVND (reference sequence). The CDR3 is made up of 15 amino acids. Trimming removed 10 bases at V and 4 bases at J, with 23 bases between. The CDR3 loop is CATPRAGTGRYEQYV. The CDR3 DNA sequence: TGTGCCACCCCCCGAGCGGGAACAGGGAGGTACGAGCAGTACGTC.

This clone has at least ten counts. CDR3 DNA: TGTGCCAGCAGCGGGCAGGGGAACAATCAGCCCCAGCATTTT. It translates to CASSGQGNNQPQHF. V and J are TRBV21-1 and TRBJ1-5; TRBD1, as called in the table, went unchecked against the DNA. TRBV21-1 is a known pseudogene. The CDR3 contains 14 residues.

The rearrangement uses TRBV5-1 and TRBJ1-1; D unclear. Germline lookup yields CDR1 SGHRS and CDR2 YFSETQ. Between the trimmed V and J ends, which lost 7 bases and 4 bases, there was a span of 11 bases. There are 12 residues in the CDR3. CDR3 region: CASLHLPTEAFF. CDR3 bases: TGCGCCAGCTTACACCTTCCCACTGAAGCTTTCTTT.

This clone was recorded a few times. The chain couples TRBV24-1 to TRBJ2-3, with D possibly matching TRBD1 (6 bases). This CDR3 contains 14 residues. Trimming stripped 7 bases from V and 0 bases from J, with 10 bases between. The germline V gene encodes CDR1 KGHDR and CDR2 SFDVKD. The CDR3, as DNA: TGTGCCACCAGCAGGGGTTTTAGCACAGATACGCAGTATTTT. This translates into CATSRGFSTDTQYF.

V gene TRBV7-2 combines with J gene TRBJ2-2, with 8 bases matching TRBD1. The CDR3 loop spans 16 amino acids. V shed 4 bases, J shed 2 bases, and the junction held 6 bases outside the gene matches. CDR1 is SGHTA, CDR2 FQGNSA, per germline. CDR3 DNA: TGTGCCAGCAGCTCGGGACAGGTTGGAAACACCGGGGAGCTGTTTTTT. Its translation is CASSSGQVGNTGELFF.

As to this clone: The sample has other DNA sequences that encode this CDR3 too. CDR3 region: CASSLGLAGFTEQFF. The CDR3 DNA reads TGTGCCAGCAGTCTCGGACTAGCGGGATTTACTGAGCAGTTCTTC. The J gene is TRBJ2-1, the V gene TRBV7-3, with 12 bases lining up with TRBD2. Germline V lookup: CDR1 SGHTA, CDR2 FQGTGA. The length of the CDR3 is 15 residues. V gave up 6 bases and J gave up 9 bases; unmatched junction bases: 9.

V and J are TRBV29-1 and TRBJ2-5, with 8 bases lining up with TRBD1. Losses at the gene ends were 1 base for V and 5 bases for J; bases not matched to a gene: 9. Germline values: CDR1 SQVTM, CDR2 ANQGSEA. The CDR3 covers 15 residues. The CDR3 sequence: CSVEGPGQDGETQYF. CDR3 bases: TGCAGCGTTGAAGGACCGGGACAGGATGGGGAGACCCAGTACTTC.

The chain couples TRBV19 to TRBJ1-1, with unresolved D. Germline CDR1 is LNHDA and CDR2 is SQIVND (reference sequence). CDR3 length: 13 residues. The ends were cut back, 6 bases at V and 5 bases at J, with 13 bases in the middle. The CDR3 loop is CASRPSAVTEAFF. CDR3 nucleotide sequence: TGTGCCAGTAGGCCCTCAGCGGTGACTGAAGCTTTCTTT.

The V call is TRBV6-5, the J call TRBJ2-7; 12 bases are shared with TRBD1. Germline V gene lookup returns CDR1 MNHEY and CDR2 SVGAGI. After removal of 6 bases from V and 4 bases from J, the junction contained 7 bases not matched to a gene. The CDR3 has 15 residues. The CDR3 coding sequence is TGTGCCAGCAGCTCTTGGGGACAGGGGGCTTACGAGCAGTACTTC. It specifies CASSSWGQGAYEQYF.